Below are 13 T cell receptor beta chains sequenced from a single sample in a study of cytomegalovirus exposure and HLA in healthy donors. Primers: 60 Vbeta forward and 13 Jbeta reverse. The protocol was immunoSEQ multiplex PCR, while the TCRdb copy is restricted to in-frame clones and leaves out a portion. The table records 210,000 or so clones, 70% to 85% of them present only once. The sample consisted of PBMCs. Receptor source: a woman in her 40s in good health and CMV-seronegative.

The chain carries TRBV11-3 and TRBJ1-1; maybe TRBD1 (5 bases). The CDR3 is 14 residues long. Germline-derived CDR1 and CDR2 are SGHNT and YENEEA. V shed 3 bases and J shed 1 base, with 9 bases lying between them. CDR3 protein: CASSFGRGNTEAFF. As DNA, the CDR3 is TGTGCCAGCAGCTTCGGAAGGGGGAACACTGAAGCTTTCTTT. The complete variable domain, with remaining parts taken from reference TRBV11-3 and TRBJ1-1, reads EAGVVQSPRYKIIEKKQPVAFWCNPISGHNTLYWYLQNLGQGPELLIRYENEEAVDDSQLPKDRFSAERLKGVDSTLKIQPAELGDSAVYLCASSFGRGNTEAFFGQGTRLTVV.

The chain links TRBV30 to TRBJ2-3; D unclear. Trimming stripped 8 bases from V and 0 bases from J, with 12 bases between. The CDR3 is 13 amino acids. From germline, CDR1 is GTSNPN and CDR2 SVGIG (reference sequence). DNA of the CDR3: TGTGCCGGGCAGGCAACTAGCACAGATACGCAGTATTTT. Amino acids: CAGQATSTDTQYF.

This chain uses TRBV25-1 with TRBJ2-7; a possible D gene is TRBD1 (5 bases). This CDR3 region has 13 residues. The germline V and J ends were trimmed by 6 bases and 3 bases, with 12 bases remaining between them. Germline V gene data show CDR1 as MGHDK and CDR2 as SYGVNS. CDR3 region: CASRGDSIYEQYF. The CDR3 DNA reads as TGTGCCAGCAGAGGAGACAGCATCTACGAGCAGTACTTC.

The rearrangement links TRBV6-6 to TRBJ1-1, with a tentative D call TRBD1 (6 bases). V gave up 3 bases and J gave up 1 base, with 9 bases separating them. Per germline, CDR1 MNHNY and CDR2 SVGAGI (reference sequence). The CDR3 contains 14 residues. The CDR3 DNA reads TGTGCCAGCAGTTATTTAGGGGGGAACACTGAAGCTTTCTTT. Amino acids: CASSYLGGNTEAFF.

This clone appeared once. The genes are TRBV15 and TRBJ2-1; 9 bases are a match to TRBD2. CDR3 size: 18 residues. Germline trimming cut 1 base from V and 5 bases from J; bases unmatched to any gene: 12. Germline CDR1 is LNHNV and CDR2 is YYDKDF (reference sequence). CDR3 amino acids: CATSRGGASGTEDNEQFF. The CDR3 region has the DNA TGTGCCACCAGCAGAGGGGGGGCTAGCGGGACTGAAGACAATGAGCAGTTCTTC.

The chain uses TRBV18 and TRBJ2-1, with 9 bases fitting TRBD2. The length of the CDR3 is 14 residues. The ends lost 1 base at V and 5 bases at J; junction bases unmatched: 0. CDR1 and CDR2 (germline): KGHSH, LQKENI. CDR3 sequence reads: CASSPLAGDNEQFF. As DNA, the CDR3 is TGTGCCAGCTCACCACTAGCGGGGGACAATGAGCAGTTCTTC.

The genes are TRBV30 and TRBJ2-6, with a tentative D call TRBD2 (6 bases). The germline CDR1 and CDR2 sequences are GTSNPN and SVGIG (reference sequence). This CDR3 spans 16 amino acids. The V end lost 5 bases, the J end lost 0 bases, and 14 bases lay between the germline ends. In DNA form, the CDR3 reads TGTGCCTGGGGGGAGGCAGACCGCTCTGGGGCCAACGTCCTGACTTTC. Protein: CAWGEADRSGANVLTF.

V usage is TRBV10-1 and J usage is TRBJ2-5, with 7 nucleotides matching TRBD2. Germline lookup yields CDR1 WNHNN and CDR2 SYGVQD (reference sequence). With V trimmed by 2 bases and J by 2 bases, 5 bases remained unmatched. The CDR3 length is 15 residues. CDR3 in amino acids: CASSERGVGQETQYF. In DNA, the CDR3 is TGCGCCAGCAGTGAGCGGGGGGTCGGGCAAGAGACCCAGTACTTC.

CDR3: CSVESRRVETQYF. The CDR3 DNA is TGCAGCGTTGAATCCCGCAGGGTTGAGACCCAGTACTTC. This rearrangement joins TRBV29-1 to TRBJ2-5; D perhaps matches TRBD1 (5 bases). This CDR3 is 13 amino acids long. V lost 2 bases, J lost 5 bases, and 12 bases lay in between. Germline values: CDR1 SQVTM, CDR2 ANQGSEA.

The chain employs TRBV2 and TRBJ2-2, with TRBD1 matching over 7 bases. Unmatched junction bases numbered 11, after V lost 8 bases and J lost 2 bases. Germline-derived CDR1 and CDR2 are SNHLY and FYNNEI. CDR3 length equals 16 residues. CDR3 sequence: CASVGPRQGNTGELFF. The CDR3 nucleotides read TGTGCCAGCGTCGGACCGCGACAGGGTAACACCGGGGAGCTGTTTTTT.

This rearrangement joins TRBV9 to TRBJ1-2; 8 nucleotides align to TRBD1. Losses at the gene ends were 0 bases for V and 7 bases for J; bases not matched to a gene: 11. The CDR3 runs 16 residues. Germline CDR1 reads SGDLS; CDR2 reads YYNGEE. CDR3 DNA: TGTGCCAGCAGCGTAGCCGGAGCGGGACAGGCCTCTGGCTACACCTTC. Encoded protein: CASSVAGAGQASGYTF. The full variable domain, in which reference TRBV9 and TRBJ1-2 provide the parts outside the CDR3, is DSGVTQTPKHLITATGQRVTLRCSPRSGDLSVYWYQQSLDQGLQFLIQYYNGEERAKGNILERFSAQQFPDLHSELNLSSLELGDSALYFCASSVAGAGQASGYTFGSGTRLTVV.

This chain uses TRBV15 with TRBJ2-3; tentatively, D is TRBD2 (6 bases). The germline gives CDR1 LNHNV, CDR2 YYDKDF (reference sequence). This CDR3 has 15 amino acids. V was trimmed by 1 base and J by 0 bases, leaving 8 bases between them. CDR3 in DNA: TGTGCCACCAGCAGAGGTCGGGGGAGCACAGATACGCAGTATTTT. Its protein is CATSRGRGSTDTQYF.

This clone was counted once. The rearrangement joins TRBV5-8 to TRBJ2-2; weak D call: TRBD2 (5 bases). Trimming shortened V by 7 bases and J by 3 bases, and 19 bases separated the two germline ends. CDR1 is SGHTS, CDR2 YDEGEE, per germline. The CDR3 has 16 residues. CDR3 sequence reads: CASFREPGLYTGELFF. The CDR3 DNA sequence: TGTGCCAGCTTTAGGGAACCGGGATTATACACCGGGGAGCTGTTTTTT.